What follows are 4 T cell receptor beta chains derived from one specimen sequenced in a study of CD8 T cells in Susac syndrome. Random hexamers primed reverse transcription of roughly 0.5 to 1 ug RNA. TCRdb fed the immunoSEQ multiplex PCR reads into MiXCR, producing one record per CDR3 protein. There are around 270,000 distinct CDR3 sequences in the sample; 75% to 90% occur only once, and 0.18% lies in the top ten. The material sequenced was CD8+ T cells from PBMCs. The receptors were sampled from a human donor with multiple sclerosis.

The chain recombines TRBV5-6 with TRBJ2-1; D not certain. The CDR3 is 13 residues long. The ends were cut back, 4 bases at V and 2 bases at J, with 7 bases in the middle. Germline loops: CDR1 SGHDT, CDR2 YYEEEE. DNA for the CDR3: TGTGCCAGCAGCCGGAACCCCTACAATGAGCAGTTCTTC. Its protein product is CASSRNPYNEQFF. Full variable domain (rest looked up from reference TRBV5-6 and TRBJ2-1): DAGVTQSPTHLIKTRGQQVTLRCSPKSGHDTVSWYQQALGQGPQFIFQYYEEEERQRGNFPDRFSGHQFPNYSSELNVNALLLGDSALYLCASSRNPYNEQFFGPGTRLTVL.

V and J are TRBV7-6 and TRBJ1-1, with D unclear. The germline CDR1 and CDR2 sequences are SGHVS and FNYEAQ. Trimming removed 3 bases from V and 7 bases from J, with 6 bases in between. The CDR3 contains 11 residues. CDR3 sequence: CASSLGGEAFF. The CDR3, as DNA: TGTGCCAGCAGCTTGGGCGGTGAAGCTTTCTTT.

This chain links TRBV20-1 with TRBJ2-7, with D maybe TRBD2 (6 bases). The CDR3 covers 15 residues. V lost 0 bases and J lost 0, with 12 bases in between. The germline gives CDR1 DFQATT, CDR2 SNEGSKA (reference sequence). In nucleotides, the CDR3 is TGCAGTGCTAGAGATCGCGGGGAACCCTCCTACGAGCAGTACTTC. Protein: CSARDRGEPSYEQYF.

The rearrangement links TRBV7-3 to TRBJ2-1, with D possibly TRBD2 on 6 matching bases. Germline V lookup: CDR1 SGHTA, CDR2 FQGTGA. This CDR3 spans 16 amino acids. V lost 4 bases and J 4 bases, leaving 17 bases between the germline ends. CDR3 DNA sequence: TGTGCCAGCAGCTCGAAACGGGGCGGGGTTTACAATGAGCAGTTCTTC. It codes for CASSSKRGGVYNEQFF.